A selection of T cell receptor beta chains follows, all from one sample in a study of CD8 T cells in Susac syndrome. Each CDR3 protein is one row after TCRdb ran MiXCR on the immunoSEQ multiplex PCR reads. Seen here are nearly 70,000 distinct CDR3 sequences, just under 95% observed once, and the top ten hold roughly 0.24%. Sequencing was done on a sample of CD8+ T cells from PBMCs. The receptors derive from a human donor in good health. Both conserved end residues are part of each CDR3.

j_call v_call cdr3_aa
TRBJ1-6 TRBV12-3/TRBV12-4 CASTEGGYGNSPLHF
TRBJ2-5 TRBV4-3 CASSPYYREVRETQYF
TRBJ1-2 TRBV7-3 CASSLIGEWPPQGYTF
TRBJ2-2 TRBV7-8 CASSPRVGRESTGELFF
TRBJ2-2 TRBV4-1 CASSQDQGATGELFF
TRBJ1-2 TRBV6-6 CASSYAGGVGYTF
TRBJ1-1 TRBV7-8 CASSLNQGALLAGAFF
TRBJ2-2 TRBV28 CASSHGTGGYTGELFF
TRBJ1-1 TRBV6-5 CASTPGQNTEAFF
TRBJ2-7 TRBV4-1 CASSPRQVGYEQYF
TRBJ2-5 TRBV6-5 CASLQLGGNGETQYF
TRBJ2-3 TRBV28 CASSLATSGGTDTQYF
TRBJ2-1 TRBV7-3 CASSRVRRRGSYNEQFF
TRBJ2-7 TRBV25-1 CASSELGTAGEQYF
TRBJ1-1 TRBV12-3/TRBV12-4 CASSLTVGSEAFF
TRBJ1-1 TRBV5-6 CASSLEEEMNTEAFF
TRBJ2-7 TRBV20-1 CSAEGTDSYEQYF
TRBJ2-7 TRBV7-9 CASSFDSYEQYF
TRBJ1-6 TRBV6-1 CASSPSTGAYNSPLHF
TRBJ2-3 TRBV9 CASSAAATDTQYF
TRBJ2-4 TRBV5-6 CASRGAENIQYF
TRBJ2-7 TRBV4-1 CASSQESGSNYEQYF
TRBJ1-1 TRBV6-6 CASSHGGTSEAFF
TRBJ2-5 TRBV7-9 CASSWGKGTGEETQYF
TRBJ2-3 TRBV7-2 CASSRWSEDTQYF
TRBJ1-2 TRBV29-1 CSVEETQEVYGYTF
TRBJ2-7 TRBV5-8 CASSLADRAIPYEQYF
TRBJ1-1 TRBV4-2 CASSQDPHPGPTEAFF
TRBJ2-3 TRBV7-9 CASSLLSSGYTDTQYF
TRBJ2-5 TRBV9 CASSAYPSIEETQYF
TRBJ1-2 TRBV3-1 CASSQDPPYEVNYGYTF
TRBJ1-2 TRBV6-6 CASSYSVGYTF
TRBJ2-3 TRBV7-2 CASSLASPLAGAGTDTQYF
TRBJ2-1 TRBV4-1 CASSQTNNEQFF
TRBJ2-2 TRBV6-2/TRBV6-3 CASRILGQGARYTGELFF
TRBJ2-3 TRBV3-1 CASSQPTAGSYTDTQYF
TRBJ1-2 TRBV6-2/TRBV6-3 CASSYNLNYGYTF
TRBJ1-2 TRBV15 CATSSARNRDKSYGYTF
TRBJ1-1 TRBV6-2/TRBV6-3 CASNIRWDTEAFF
TRBJ1-1 TRBV12-5 CASGSTGDTEAFF
TRBJ2-2 TRBV19 CASSMGKNTGELFF